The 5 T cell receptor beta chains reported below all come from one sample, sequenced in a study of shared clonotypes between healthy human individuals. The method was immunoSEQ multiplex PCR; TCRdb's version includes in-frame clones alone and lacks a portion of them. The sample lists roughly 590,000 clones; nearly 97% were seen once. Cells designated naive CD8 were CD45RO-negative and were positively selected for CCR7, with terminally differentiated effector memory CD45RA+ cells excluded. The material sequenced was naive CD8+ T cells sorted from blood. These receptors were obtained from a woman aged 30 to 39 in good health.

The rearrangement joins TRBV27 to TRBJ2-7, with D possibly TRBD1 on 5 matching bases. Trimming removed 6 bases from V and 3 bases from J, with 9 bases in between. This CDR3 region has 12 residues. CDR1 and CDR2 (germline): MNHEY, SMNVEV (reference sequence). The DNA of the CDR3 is TGTGCCAGCAGGGGGCAGGACTACGAGCAGTACTTC. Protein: CASRGQDYEQYF.

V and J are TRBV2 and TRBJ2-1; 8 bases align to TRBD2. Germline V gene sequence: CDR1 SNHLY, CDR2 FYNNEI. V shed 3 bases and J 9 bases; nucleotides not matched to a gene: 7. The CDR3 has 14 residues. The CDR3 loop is CASSDVGREVEQFF. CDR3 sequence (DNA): TGTGCCAGCAGTGATGTAGGGCGGGAGGTTGAGCAGTTCTTC.

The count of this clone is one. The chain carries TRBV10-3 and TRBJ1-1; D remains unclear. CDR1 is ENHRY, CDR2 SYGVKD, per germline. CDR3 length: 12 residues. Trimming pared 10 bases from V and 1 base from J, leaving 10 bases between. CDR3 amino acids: CATGEGNTEAFF. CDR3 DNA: TGTGCCACCGGGGAGGGGAACACTGAAGCTTTCTTT.

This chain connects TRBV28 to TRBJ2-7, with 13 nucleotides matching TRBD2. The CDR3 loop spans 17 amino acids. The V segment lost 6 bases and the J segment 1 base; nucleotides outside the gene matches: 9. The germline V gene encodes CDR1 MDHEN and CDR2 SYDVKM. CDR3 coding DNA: TGTGCCAGCAGAGGACTAGCGGGAGAGGCAGTATCCTACGAGCAGTACTTC. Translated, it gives CASRGLAGEAVSYEQYF.

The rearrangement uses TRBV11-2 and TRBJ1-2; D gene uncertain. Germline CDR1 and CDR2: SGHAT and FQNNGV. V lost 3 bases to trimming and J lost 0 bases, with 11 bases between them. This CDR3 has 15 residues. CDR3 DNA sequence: TGTGCCAGCAGCTTTGGTGTCGGCCCTAACTATGGCTACACCTTC. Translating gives CASSFGVGPNYGYTF.